Each of the 22 T cell receptor beta chains below was sequenced from the same sample in a study of human T cells and chemical hapten exposure. TCRdb reprocessed the RACE reads via MiXCR and lists one record per CDR3 protein. Among roughly 380,000 distinct CDR3 sequences listed, more than 4.5% were seen once. Noted time point: pre-sensitization, week 0. The treatment here: therapeutic diphenylcyclopropenone sensitization with weekly scalp DPC. Sample: whole blood, taken in connection with sensitization to the hapten diphenylcyclopropenone (DPC). The receptors derive from a woman aged 45-59 years with alopecia areata. Some clones in this sample may be carry-over from other donors' samples.

This clonotype has at least ten counts. This chain links TRBV11-2 with TRBJ2-7; D unresolved. The V and J ends lost 1 base and 7 bases respectively, with 14 bases between them. The CDR3 extends over 14 amino acids. Germline values: CDR1 SGHAT, CDR2 FQNNGV. The CDR3 reads CASSLGPPPGEQYF. In DNA form, the CDR3 reads TGTGCCAGCAGCTTAGGTCCCCCACCGGGTGAGCAGTACTTC.

This clonotype was seen repeatedly, ten times or more. J is TRBJ2-1 and V is TRBV6-2 or TRBV6-3; possibly TRBD2 for D (5 bases). The CDR3 runs to 13 residues. Per germline, CDR1 MNHEY and CDR2 SVGEGT. V dropped 8 bases and J dropped 2 bases, with 10 bases sitting between them. DNA for the CDR3: TGTGCCAGCCTAGCAACAGCCTACAATGAGCAGTTCTTC. It specifies CASLATAYNEQFF.

This clonotype showed up just a few times. The rearrangement uses TRBV5-1 and TRBJ1-2, with TRBD1 matching 7 bases. The CDR3 contains 14 residues. Germline V CDR1 and CDR2: SGHRS, YFSETQ. The V and J ends lost 3 bases and 5 bases, in that order; junction bases with no gene match: 7. CDR3 in amino acids: CASSSGQFGYGYTF. The CDR3 nucleotides read TGCGCCAGCAGCTCGGGACAGTTCGGTTATGGCTACACCTTC.

In this sample, this clonotype turned up a few times. J is TRBJ2-1 and V is TRBV25-1, with TRBD1 matching over 8 bases. The J segment lost 8 bases and the V segment lost 7 bases, leaving 13 bases of the junction unmatched. The length of the CDR3 is 15 residues. Germline CDR1 MGHDK, CDR2 SYGVNS. The CDR3 DNA follows: TGTGCCAGCACCAAAACAGGGGGGATCGCCGATGAGCAGTTCTTC. Residues: CASTKTGGIADEQFF.

This clonotype has ten or more counts. V and J are TRBV11-2 and TRBJ2-7; 11 bases line up with TRBD2. Germline CDR1 reads SGHAT; CDR2 reads FQNNGV. The V segment lost 5 bases and the J segment 1 base; nucleotides outside the gene matches: 7. The CDR3 has 16 amino acids. CDR3 coding DNA: TGTGCCAGCAGCCCTAGACTAGCGGGGCCTTCCTACGAGCAGTACTTC. Translated: CASSPRLAGPSYEQYF.

This clonotype was recorded at least ten times. The chain couples TRBV20-1 to TRBJ2-7; D possibly corresponds to TRBD2 (6 bases). The CDR3 extends over 12 amino acids. The germline V gene encodes CDR1 DFQATT and CDR2 SNEGSKA (reference sequence). The CDR3 sequence: CNPPNGDLEQYF. CDR3 nucleotides: TGCAACCCACCGAACGGGGACTTAGAGCAGTACTTC.

In this sample, this clonotype turned up a few times. V is TRBV6-2 or TRBV6-3 and J is TRBJ1-5; D gene uncertain. The CDR3 consists of 13 residues. Per germline, CDR1 MNHEY and CDR2 SVGEGT. Trimming shortened V by 6 bases and J by 4 bases, and 10 bases separated the two germline ends. The CDR3 coding sequence is TGTGCCAGCAGACGCGGGCGGAATCAGCCCCAGCATTTT. Translating gives CASRRGRNQPQHF.

This clonotype was seen ten or more times. The rearrangement joins TRBV4-1 to TRBJ2-7, with D possibly matching TRBD2 (6 bases). The CDR3 loop spans 14 amino acids. Trimming stripped 3 bases from V and 2 bases from J, with 11 bases between. CDR1 and CDR2 from the germline V gene are MGHRA and YSYEKL. In nucleotides, the CDR3 is TGCGCCAGCAGCCAGGAGGGACTTACCTACGAGCAGTACTTC. Its translation: CASSQEGLTYEQYF.

There are a few counts of this clonotype. The chain has TRBV3-1 and TRBJ2-7; D remains unclear. V was pared by 4 bases and J by 3 bases, with 10 bases between. The V gene's germline CDR1 is LGHDT and CDR2 YNNKEL (reference sequence). CDR3 length equals 13 residues. The CDR3, as DNA: TGTGCCAGCAGCCGGTCTGGGAACTACGAGCAGTACTTC. Translated: CASSRSGNYEQYF.

Remarks on this clonotype: One end of the junction varies from germline; a read error may be responsible. This rearrangement joins TRBV7-9 to TRBJ2-7; D uncertain. Germline V gene sequence: CDR1 SEHNR, CDR2 FQNEAQ (reference sequence). The CDR3 length is 12 residues. CDR3 amino acids: CDSSSPLGEQYF. In DNA, the CDR3 is TGTGACAGCAGCTCACCCCTTGGGGAGCAGTACTTC.

In this sample, this clonotype turned up many times. The chain uses TRBV7-9 and TRBJ2-3, with TRBD2 matching over 11 bases. The germline CDR1 and CDR2 sequences are SEHNR and FQNEAQ (reference sequence). The V gene end was trimmed by 5 bases and the J gene end by 0 bases; junction bases not matched to a gene: 10. There are 18 residues in the CDR3. CDR3: CASSLNFRTSGSTDTQYF. Written as DNA, the CDR3 is TGTGCCAGCAGCCTAAACTTCAGGACTAGCGGGAGCACAGATACGCAGTATTTT.

The rearrangement joins TRBV9 to TRBJ1-1, with a tentative D call TRBD1 (6 bases). The CDR3 contains 13 residues. Germline values: CDR1 SGDLS, CDR2 YYNGEE. Between the trimmed V and J ends, which lost 7 bases and 4 bases, there was a span of 14 bases. The chain's CDR3 is CASSQGGSTEAFF. As DNA, the CDR3 is TGTGCCAGCTCCCAAGGGGGGAGCACTGAAGCTTTCTTT.

J is TRBJ1-2 and V is TRBV19; D not resolved. The CDR3 loop spans 16 amino acids. Trimming took off 5 bases at V and 0 bases at J, with 16 bases between the two ends. Germline values: CDR1 LNHDA, CDR2 SQIVND (reference sequence). The CDR3 sequence is CASSLLKGSANYGYTF. The CDR3 coding sequence is TGTGCCAGTAGTCTCCTGAAGGGATCTGCTAACTATGGCTACACCTTC. The full variable domain, completed using reference TRBV19 and TRBJ1-2, is DGGITQSPKYLFRKEGQNVTLSCEQNLNHDAMYWYRQDPGQGLRLIYYSQIVNDFQKGDIAEGYSVSREKKESFPLTVTSAQKNPTAFYLCASSLLKGSANYGYTFGSGTRLTVV.

The chain is built from TRBV11-2 and TRBJ2-2; D is unclear. The CDR3 sequence is 16 residues long. The V end was cut by 1 base, the J end by 1 base, with 10 bases between. The germline V gene has CDR1 SGHAT and CDR2 FQNNGV. CDR3 residues: CASSLGRSMNTGELFF. In DNA, the CDR3 is TGTGCCAGCAGCTTAGGACGGTCCATGAACACCGGGGAGCTGTTTTTT.

In its sample, this clonotype was seen a few times. The chain joins TRBV7-9 to TRBJ2-7; 7 bases match TRBD2. CDR3 length: 13 residues. J lost 2 bases, V lost 6 bases, and 4 bases had no gene match. Germline V gene lookup returns CDR1 SEHNR and CDR2 FQNEAQ (reference sequence). The CDR3 sequence is CASSITSAYEQYF. The CDR3 region has the DNA TGTGCCAGCAGTATCACTAGCGCCTACGAGCAGTACTTC.

This clonotype has a handful of counts. J is TRBJ2-3 and V is TRBV28, with 8 bases that match TRBD2. After removal of 6 bases from V and 4 bases from J, the junction contained 12 bases not matched to a gene. From germline, CDR1 is MDHEN and CDR2 SYDVKM. The CDR3 sequence is 16 residues long. CDR3 nucleotide sequence: TGTGCCAGCAGGGACCCTCGGGAGGGCCGGGCAGATACGCAGTATTTT. This encodes CASRDPREGRADTQYF.

Ten or more counts support this clonotype. V usage is TRBV12-3 or TRBV12-4 and J usage is TRBJ1-2, with D hard to call. The CDR3 totals 13 residues. Trimming stripped 1 base from V and 8 bases from J, with 11 bases between. In nucleotides, the CDR3 is TGTGCCAGCAGTTTAGATCCTACCGACGGCTACACCTTC. It codes for CASSLDPTDGYTF.

This clonotype was recorded a few times. The rearrangement joins TRBV20-1 to TRBJ2-3; D is unresolved. In germline, CDR1 is DFQATT, CDR2 SNEGSKA (reference sequence). Trimming left V 5 bases short and J 4 bases short, with 10 bases between. The CDR3 has 12 residues. The CDR3 spells CSAPPRPDTQYF. CDR3 in DNA: TGCAGTGCTCCACCGCGCCCAGATACGCAGTATTTT.

The V call is TRBV27, the J call TRBJ2-7, with 7 nucleotides matching TRBD2. This CDR3 is built from 14 residues. The trim removed 6 bases at V and 0 bases at J, leaving 5 bases unmatched. The germline gives CDR1 MNHEY, CDR2 SMNVEV (reference sequence). Written as DNA, the CDR3 is TGTGCCAGCAGCTCGTGGACTAGCTCCTACGAGCAGTACTTC. As protein: CASSSWTSSYEQYF.

This chain connects TRBV5-1 to TRBJ1-5, with D possibly being TRBD1 (6 bases). Germline V lookup: CDR1 SGHRS, CDR2 YFSETQ. This CDR3 comprises 15 residues. V was pared by 6 bases and J by 8 bases, with 21 bases between. DNA for the CDR3: TGCGCCAGCAAGGTCGGGGGCAAGGGGCTGGAGCCCCAGCATTTT. Protein sequence: CASKVGGKGLEPQHF.

This clonotype has only a few counts. This rearrangement joins TRBV12-3 or TRBV12-4 to TRBJ1-2, with D uncertain. CDR3 length equals 11 residues. Trimming took off 6 bases at V and 7 bases at J, with 9 bases between the two ends. Here the CDR3 reads CASSPRSGYTF. CDR3 in DNA: TGTGCCAGCAGCCCCAGGTCTGGCTACACCTTC.

V and J are TRBV25-1 and TRBJ2-1; 9 nucleotides agree with TRBD1. Germline loops: CDR1 MGHDK, CDR2 SYGVNS. The CDR3 runs 15 residues. The ends lost 4 bases at V and 10 bases at J; junction bases unmatched: 11. CDR3 sequence: CASSAAGTGNPEQFF. The CDR3 nucleotides are TGTGCCAGCAGTGCCGCCGGGACAGGGAACCCCGAGCAGTTCTTC.